These 21 T cell receptor beta chains were sequenced from one sample in a study of cytotoxic CD8 clonotypes in ibrutinib-treated CLL. Profiling relied on immunoSEQ multiplex PCR, and the TCRdb table lists in-frame clones only, not all of them. This table holds 200,000 to 250,000 clones, roughly three quarters found once. The sequencing here drew on PBMCs, taken after 12 months of ibrutinib treatment. Receptor source: a human donor with chronic lymphocytic leukemia.

The chain combines TRBV4-3 with TRBJ2-1, with D possibly TRBD1 on 5 matching bases. CDR3 length: 15 amino acids. Germline values: CDR1 LGHNA, CDR2 YSLEER. The V end was cut by 4 bases, the J end by 0 bases, with 10 bases between. CDR3 protein: CASSPLGLSYNEQFF. The DNA for the CDR3 is TGCGCCAGCAGCCCCCTGGGGCTCTCCTACAATGAGCAGTTCTTC.

The rearrangement joins TRBV7-6 to TRBJ1-4; perhaps TRBD1 as D (6 bases). The germline V gene has CDR1 SGHVS and CDR2 FNYEAQ. The CDR3 contains 15 residues. The V end was cut by 3 bases, the J end by 3 bases, with 11 bases between. The CDR3, as DNA: TGTGCCAGCAGCTTCATGGGGGGCTCTAATGAAAAACTGTTTTTT. It codes for CASSFMGGSNEKLFF.

This clone was seen a single time. The chain uses TRBV29-1 and TRBJ1-5; 7 bases line up with TRBD1. Germline values: CDR1 SQVTM, CDR2 ANQGSEA. The trim removed 5 bases at V and 5 bases at J, leaving 9 bases unmatched. The CDR3 runs 14 residues. The CDR3 region is CSVKRQGGDQPQHF. CDR3 DNA: TGCAGCGTTAAAAGACAGGGAGGGGATCAGCCCCAGCATTTT.

CDR3 bases: TGTGCCAGCTCACCACCTTTAGGCGCGGAAACAGATACGCAGTATTTT. This translates into CASSPPLGAETDTQYF. The chain recombines TRBV18 with TRBJ2-3; the D is unclear. The germline V and J ends were trimmed by 0 bases and 3 bases, with 13 bases remaining between them. CDR3 size: 16 residues. Germline V CDR1 and CDR2: KGHSH, LQKENI.

V is TRBV5-1 and J is TRBJ2-1, with D perhaps matching TRBD1 (5 bases). Germline-derived CDR1 and CDR2 are SGHRS and YFSETQ. Trimming shortened V by 1 base and J by 8 bases, and 16 bases separated the two germline ends. The CDR3 length is 15 residues. The CDR3 loop is CASSLRADSRDEQFF. CDR3 sequence (DNA): TGCGCCAGCAGCTTGAGGGCAGATAGCAGGGATGAGCAGTTCTTC.

This clone was counted once. The gene calls are TRBV5-5 and TRBJ2-1; D is uncertain. This CDR3 has 14 residues. Germline-derived CDR1 and CDR2 are SGHKS and YYEKEE (reference sequence). V gave up 4 bases and J gave up 4 bases, with 12 bases separating them. DNA for the CDR3: TGTGCCAGCAGCCCTACGGACGGATACAATGAGCAGTTCTTC. Its protein is CASSPTDGYNEQFF.

The chain recombines TRBV25-1 with TRBJ2-3; D is unresolved. With 1 base removed from V and 0 bases from J, the gap between germline ends came to 2 bases. The CDR3 is 13 residues long. Germline-derived CDR1 and CDR2 are MGHDK and SYGVNS. The CDR3 nucleotides read TGTGCCAGCAGTGAATTTAGCACAGATACGCAGTATTTT. Protein product: CASSEFSTDTQYF.

The chain combines TRBV5-1 with TRBJ1-5; 7 positions agree with TRBD1. CDR1 and CDR2 from the germline V gene are SGHRS and YFSETQ. Unmatched junction bases numbered 7, after V lost 4 bases and J lost 3 bases. The CDR3 extends over 15 amino acids. This CDR3 reads CASSVTGSPNQPQHF. The CDR3, as DNA: TGCGCCAGCAGCGTGACAGGGTCCCCCAATCAGCCCCAGCATTTT.

J is TRBJ2-6 and V is TRBV30; D unresolved. CDR3 size: 16 residues. From germline, CDR1 is GTSNPN and CDR2 SVGIG (reference sequence). Trimming left V 2 bases short and J 0 bases short, with 11 bases between. CDR3 nucleotides: TGTGCCTGGAGTCAGGCTATAACCTCTGGGGCCAACGTCCTGACTTTC. The encoded protein is CAWSQAITSGANVLTF.

This clone is a singleton in its sample. The CDR3 is CSVDSDYNEQFF. The CDR3 nucleotides are TGCAGCGTTGACTCGGATTACAATGAGCAGTTCTTC. The chain couples TRBV29-1 to TRBJ2-1; D gene unclear. The V gene's germline CDR1 is SQVTM and CDR2 ANQGSEA. Deletions cut 3 bases from V and 4 bases from J, with 7 bases between. The CDR3 runs 12 residues.

V is TRBV30 and J is TRBJ2-1; maybe TRBD2 (5 bases). Germline V gives CDR1 GTSNPN, CDR2 SVGIG (reference sequence). This CDR3 contains 16 residues. V lost 0 bases, J lost 0 bases, and 12 bases lay in between. DNA for the CDR3: TGTGCCTGGAGTGTACGGGGATTAAGCTCCTACAATGAGCAGTTCTTC. Translation gives CAWSVRGLSSYNEQFF.

J is TRBJ1-2 and V is TRBV16; no clear D. CDR3 size: 12 residues. Germline V gives CDR1 KGHSY, CDR2 FQNENV. The germline V and J ends were trimmed by 4 bases and 11 bases, with 14 bases remaining between them. The CDR3 coding sequence is TGTGCCAGCAGCCCCGACGGGCTACTTTACACCTTC. Its translation: CASSPDGLLYTF.

The chain joins TRBV6-5 to TRBJ1-2; D gene uncertain. Germline lookup yields CDR1 MNHEY and CDR2 SVGAGI. Trimming left V 6 bases short and J 2 bases short, with 13 bases between. The CDR3 covers 14 residues. CDR3: CASRPPGSNYGYTF. The DNA of the CDR3 is TGTGCCAGCAGACCCCCCGGATCCAACTATGGCTACACCTTC.

This clone was seen a handful of times. This chain joins TRBV4-3 and TRBJ2-7; 8 nucleotides align to TRBD1. The ends lost 4 bases at V and 4 bases at J; junction bases unmatched: 6. This CDR3 spans 14 amino acids. Germline assignment: CDR1 LGHNA and CDR2 YSLEER. DNA for the CDR3: TGCGCCAGCAGCCGATGGACAGGGCTTTACGAGCAGTACTTC. Its protein is CASSRWTGLYEQYF.

This clone was found once. The chain joins TRBV5-1 to TRBJ2-2; 7 bases match TRBD1. This CDR3 is 16 amino acids long. Germline CDR1 reads SGHRS; CDR2 reads YFSETQ. With 0 bases clipped from V and 1 base from J, the junction kept 3 bases outside the gene matches. In DNA, the CDR3 is TGCGCCAGCAGCTTGGAGACAGGGATGAACACCGGGGAGCTGTTTTTT. It yields the protein CASSLETGMNTGELFF. The entire variable domain, with the rest obtained from reference TRBV5-1 and TRBJ2-2, is as follows: KAGVTQTPRYLIKTRGQQVTLSCSPISGHRSVSWYQQTPGQGLQFLFEYFSETQRNKGNFPGRFSGRQFSNSRSEMNVSTLELGDSALYLCASSLETGMNTGELFFGEGSRLTVL.

This clone has just one count. The chain couples TRBV6-5 to TRBJ2-5; 7 bases map to TRBD1. The CDR3 covers 13 residues. Germline lookup yields CDR1 MNHEY and CDR2 SVGAGI. The V and J ends lost 4 bases and 3 bases, in that order; junction bases with no gene match: 2. Here the CDR3 DNA reads TGTGCCAGCAGTTTTACAGGGGAAGAGACCCAGTACTTC. Translated: CASSFTGEETQYF.

The V and J genes are TRBV9 and TRBJ2-5, with TRBD1 identical over 8 bases. CDR1 and CDR2 from the germline V gene are SGDLS and YYNGEE. The ends lost 0 bases at V and 1 base at J; junction bases unmatched: 5. The CDR3 has 16 amino acids. As DNA, the CDR3 is TGTGCCAGCAGCGTAGAACAGGGGGGTTCCCAAGAGACCCAGTACTTC. Residues: CASSVEQGGSQETQYF.

The chain links TRBV2 to TRBJ2-2; 7 nucleotides line up with TRBD2. The germline gives CDR1 SNHLY, CDR2 FYNNEI. This CDR3 has 13 residues. V shed 8 bases and J 4 bases; nucleotides not matched to a gene: 4. The chain's CDR3 is CASAAGVTGELFF. The CDR3, as DNA: TGTGCCAGCGCGGCGGGAGTCACCGGGGAGCTGTTTTTT.

The chain combines TRBV30 with TRBJ1-2; no definite D call. V shed 3 bases and J shed 3 bases, with 11 bases lying between them. Germline CDR1 GTSNPN, CDR2 SVGIG (reference sequence). The CDR3 has 13 residues. CDR3 sequence reads: CAWRMADDYGYTF. CDR3 coding DNA: TGTGCCTGGAGAATGGCGGACGACTATGGCTACACCTTC.

This sequence joins TRBV2 and TRBJ1-4, with 7 nucleotides matching TRBD1. Germline V gives CDR1 SNHLY, CDR2 FYNNEI. The CDR3 has 16 amino acids. The trim removed 3 bases at V and 2 bases at J, leaving 6 bases unmatched. CDR3 sequence reads: CASSDRGRRTNEKLFF. CDR3 coding DNA: TGTGCCAGCAGTGATAGGGGGCGCCGGACTAATGAAAAACTGTTTTTT.

The V call is TRBV18, the J call TRBJ2-5, with 12 bases fitting TRBD2. The CDR3 runs 19 residues. V was clipped by 3 bases and J by 2 bases; unmatched bases: 13. From germline, CDR1 is KGHSH and CDR2 LQKENI. The CDR3 bases are TGTGCCAGCTCACCTGGGGGATCCGGACTAGCGGGAAATCAAGAGACCCAGTACTTC. Its protein product is CASSPGGSGLAGNQETQYF.